The rows below give T cell receptor beta chains drawn from one sample of a study of blood T cell repertoires in COVID-19. The repertoire was sequenced with immunoSEQ multiplex PCR; TCRdb's copy has only in-frame clones and lacks some. The sample carries over 200,000 clones, approximately 84% recorded once. The specimen was peripheral blood. The receptors shown here come from a man aged 35-49 years with active or convalescent COVID-19. CDR3s include the opening cysteine and the closing phenylalanine or tryptophan. The D gene is left open where the match is weak. Only some rows state a clone size, as once, few, many or a class for expanded clones.

d_gene	abundance	v_gene	j_gene	CDR3nt	CDR3aa
-	-	TRBV10-2	TRBJ2-7	TGCGCCAGCTCCAAAGGGGGAAACTACGAGCAGTACTTC	CASSKGGNYEQYF
TRBD1	once	TRBV28	TRBJ1-1	TGTGCCAGCAGTTTATTGGGACAGGGGTACCGTAAAGCTTTCTTT	CASSLLGQGYRKAFF
-	-	TRBV28	TRBJ2-7	TGTGCCAGCAGTTTACAGGGGAGTAGCTACGAGCAGTACTTC	CASSLQGSSYEQYF
-	-	TRBV6-1	TRBJ2-7	TGTGCCAGCAGTGAAGCGTCGGTCTTCCTACTCTCCGGCGAGCAGTACTTC	CASSEASVFLLSGEQYF
TRBD1	-	TRBV5-1	TRBJ2-1	TGCGCCAGCAGCTTCCGGGACAGGGGAAACAATGAGCAGTTCTTC	CASSFRDRGNNEQFF
-	few	TRBV7-9	TRBJ1-2	TGTGCCAGCAGCTTAGGCTGGACAGTGAAGGAATCTAACTATGGCTACACCTTC	CASSLGWTVKESNYGYTF
-	-	TRBV6-5	TRBJ1-6	TGTGCCAGCAGTTACTCGCCTTTCCCCCTAGATTCACCCCTCCACTTT	CASSYSPFPLDSPLHF
TRBD1	-	TRBV7-9	TRBJ1-1	TGTGCCAGCAGCCACAGACAGGGGGCGAACACTGAAGCTTTCTTT	CASSHRQGANTEAFF
-	-	TRBV29-1	TRBJ2-7	TGCAGCGTTGAAGTGGCCAACTCCTACGAGCAGTACTTC	CSVEVANSYEQYF
TRBD1	-	TRBV14	TRBJ1-2	TGTGCCAGCAGCCCCCGACAGGGTGGAGGCTACACCTTC	CASSPRQGGGYTF
TRBD2	-	TRBV30	TRBJ2-1	TGTGCCTGGAGTTTGACAGCGGGGAATGAGCAGTTCTTC	CAWSLTAGNEQFF
-	once	TRBV11-2	TRBJ2-3	TGTGCCAGCAGCTTAGTGGCAGGGATGGCAGATACGCAGTATTTT	CASSLVAGMADTQYF
-	-	TRBV9	TRBJ1-1	TGTGCCAGCGGGGGAGGGAACACTGAAGCTTTCTTT	CASGGGNTEAFF
-	few	TRBV27	TRBJ1-1	TGTGCCAGCATCCCTAAAGCTCCAGGGCTGAGCACTGAAGCTTTCTTT	CASIPKAPGLSTEAFF
-	-	TRBV11-2	TRBJ2-1	TGTGCCAGCAGCTTACTAGCGAACTACAATGAGCAGTTCTTC	CASSLLANYNEQFF
-	-	TRBV3-1/TRBV3-2	TRBJ2-7	TGTGCCAGCAGCCAGACGGCTAGCTCGGCCGAGCAGTACTTC	CASSQTASSAEQYF
-	-	TRBV4-2	TRBJ2-2	TGTGCCAGCAGCCAAGACCCTAGCTACACCGGGGAGCTGTTTTTT	CASSQDPSYTGELFF
TRBD1	-	TRBV7-3	TRBJ2-3	TGTGCCAGCAGTCCGGGACAGGGTTCCGGCACAGATACGCAGTATTTT	CASSPGQGSGTDTQYF
-	once	TRBV28	TRBJ1-4	TGTGCCAGCAGTTTATACTCTAGACGGAGCCGTAATGAAAAACTGTTTTTT	CASSLYSRRSRNEKLFF
TRBD2	-	TRBV5-1	TRBJ2-1	TGCGCCAGCAGCTTGGGACTAGCGGGAAGCTCCTACAATGAGCAGTTCTTC	CASSLGLAGSSYNEQFF
-	-	TRBV5-5	TRBJ2-2	TGTGCCAGCAGCTTGGGACCCACAGTCGGTTACACCGGGGAGCTGTTTTTT	CASSLGPTVGYTGELFF
-	-	TRBV3-1/TRBV3-2	TRBJ2-1	TGTGCCAGCAGCGGTCCAACGGCCGGGGTATACTCCTACAATGAGCAGTTCTTC	CASSGPTAGVYSYNEQFF
-	-	TRBV18	TRBJ1-4	TGTGCCAGCTCACCGTCAGGGGTCGAAAAACTGTTTTTT	CASSPSGVEKLFF
-	-	TRBV12-3/TRBV12-4	TRBJ1-3	TGTGCCAGCAGTGCAACAGGTGACGGCACCATATATTTT	CASSATGDGTIYF
-	-	TRBV6-2/TRBV6-3	TRBJ2-2	TGTGCCAGCAGTTTACTAGGTACCGGGGAGCTGTTTTTT	CASSLLGTGELFF
-	-	TRBV19	TRBJ1-1	TGTGCCAGTAATTCATTGAGCACTGAAGCTTTCTTT	CASNSLSTEAFF
-	-	TRBV28	TRBJ1-2	TGTGCCAGCAACGAGGGAGGGATTGGTGGCTACACCTTC	CASNEGGIGGYTF
-	-	TRBV5-3	TRBJ2-6	TGTGCCAGAAGCCCTGGGAGGGGGACGGTCATTCTCCTCTCTGGGGCCAACGTCCTGACTTTC	CARSPGRGTVILLSGANVLTF
TRBD1	-	TRBV5-1	TRBJ1-2	TGCGCCAGCAGCCCAGGGGGCCAGGGGTCCTATGGCTACACCTTC	CASSPGGQGSYGYTF
TRBD2	-	TRBV27	TRBJ2-1	TGTGCCAGCAGTCTGGGGGTACTAGCGTTAAACAATGAGCAGTTCTTC	CASSLGVLALNNEQFF
-	few	TRBV28	TRBJ1-3	TGTGCCAAAAGTAACAGGCCCTCTGGAAACACCATATATTTT	CAKSNRPSGNTIYF
TRBD1	-	TRBV4-1	TRBJ2-7	TGCGCCAGCAGCCAAGATGACAGGGGGAGATTCTACGAGCAGTACTTC	CASSQDDRGRFYEQYF
-	once	TRBV4-1	TRBJ1-6	TGCGCCAGCAGCCAAGATCTTAATTCACCCCTCCACTTT	CASSQDLNSPLHF
TRBD1	-	TRBV4-1	TRBJ2-7	TGCGCCAGCAGCCAAGCCGGGACAGGCGCGAACGAGCAGTACTTC	CASSQAGTGANEQYF
TRBD1	-	TRBV30	TRBJ1-4	TGTGCCTGGGGGACAGGTCAGGTTGTGACGGCAACTAATGAAAAACTGTTTTTT	CAWGTGQVVTATNEKLFF
-	few	TRBV28	TRBJ1-1	TGTGCCAGCAGTTTCAGAGACCTACGAGGGGCTTTCTTT	CASSFRDLRGAFF
TRBD2	-	TRBV28	TRBJ2-1	TGTGCCAGCAGCCTTCCGGGACTAGCGGGGACCTTTTACAATGAGCAGTTCTTC	CASSLPGLAGTFYNEQFF
TRBD1	-	TRBV24-1	TRBJ2-2	TGTGCCACCAGTGCCCGAGGACAGGGGGGGACCGGGGAGCTGTTTTTT	CATSARGQGGTGELFF
TRBD1	-	TRBV18	TRBJ1-5	TGTGCCAGCTCACACGGGCTCAGACAGGGAATCAATCAGCCCCAGCATTTT	CASSHGLRQGINQPQHF
-	-	TRBV7-2	TRBJ1-1	TGTGCCAGCAGCTTGGGGGCGAACACTGAAGCTTTCTTT	CASSLGANTEAFF
TRBD1	-	TRBV4-1	TRBJ1-2	TGCGCCAGCAGCCAAAAACAGGGGAACTATGGCTACACCTTC	CASSQKQGNYGYTF
-	-	TRBV20-1	TRBJ1-5	TGCAGTGCTAGTCTTACATCCCTCGGCAATCAGCCCCAGCATTTT	CSASLTSLGNQPQHF
-	-	TRBV6-1	TRBJ2-4	TGTGCCAGCAGTGAAGCGCGGAACTTCGCCAAAAACATTCAGTACTTC	CASSEARNFAKNIQYF
-	-	TRBV7-9	TRBJ2-3	TGTGCCAGCAGCTCGACAGGATTCACAGATACGCAGTATTTT	CASSSTGFTDTQYF
-	-	TRBV3-1/TRBV3-2	TRBJ2-3	TGTGCCAGCAGCCAAGGGCAAGATACGCAGTATTTT	CASSQGQDTQYF